This entry features one T cell receptor (beta chain) sequence. The target antigen is unknown. Indicated time point: newly diagnosed GD, antithyroid drugs for less than 3 months. RNA isolated from PBMCs was used to make the TCR library. Both iRepertoire HTBI primers and Arm-PCR of CDR3 regions were used to build the TCR beta libraries. Using its own MiXCR run on the multiplex PCR reads, TCRdb lists one record per CDR3 protein. Of approximately 540,000 distinct CDR3 sequences listed, more than 10% were seen once; the top ten hold more than 8%. This sample stems from a study of regulatory T cells in long-lasting Graves disease. Germline V gene data show CDR1 as SGHDT and CDR2 as YYEEEE. The CDR3 spans 15 residues. Unmatched junction bases numbered 9, after V lost 3 bases and J lost 7 bases. Study outcomes and limitations: What was studied was peripheral blood only, and not thyroid tissue.

Another study also made use of these data, one on T cells in Graves' hyperthyroidism and ophthalmopathy. In that study: Those with hyperthyroidism were 18 to 65 years old, newly diagnosed, and ill for under 2 months. Blood also carried most thyroid clonotypes expanded above 0.001. The model anticipated ophthalmopathy a median about six months pre-onset.

The sequence was collected from a woman in her twenties or thirties with Graves disease. The sample in question was peripheral blood mononuclear cells (PBMCs), obtained at new diagnosis, from a patient treated with antithyroid drugs. J is TRBJ1-1 and V is TRBV5-6; 10 bases align to TRBD1. CDR3 sequence: CASSSWDRGWGEAFF. The CDR3 DNA reads TGTGCCAGCAGCTCATGGGACAGGGGATGGGGTGAAGCTTTCTTT.